This T cell receptor (beta chain) is drawn from a study of shared clonotypes between healthy human individuals. Turning to this clone: The antigen is undetermined.

Authors' analysis steps: Filtering was not the same, since immunoSEQ gave junction-only sequences without quality scores. TCRdb keeps only in-frame clones here, not all; method: immunoSEQ multiplex PCR. The V and J calls and the clone size are those of that table, but D and trimming were determined from the DNA. The sample has 2 million to 2.5 million clones, less than 95% seen once; the top ten hold 0.37%. Overall study findings and caveats: The naive CD4 repertoires of a few donors were compared, and around 5% of clonotypes were shared.

Germline values: CDR1 SGHDT, CDR2 YYEEEE. CDR3 length: 13 residues. J lost 8 bases, V lost 5 bases, and 5 bases had no gene match. The specimen sequenced was naive CD4+ T cells from PBMCs. The subset here: CD45RA+ positively selected. The TCR comes from a man aged 18 to 35 in good health. Some clones in this sample may be carry-over from other donors' samples. The V and J genes are TRBV5-6 and TRBJ2-2; 8 bases map to TRBD2. CDR3 protein: CASSTGTRGELFF. The CDR3 DNA reads as TGTGCCAGCAGTACCGGGACTAGGGGGGAGCTGTTTTTT.